This paragraph reports one T cell receptor (beta chain). Sample-barcoded 5' priming and a J-beta primer mix drove a second PCR of 7 to 11 cycles. A single record per CDR3 protein comes from TCRdb applying MiXCR to the 5' RACE reads. The sample holds approximately 1,100,000 distinct CDR3 sequences, 40% to 50% seen once. The data belong to a study of blood T cells in healthy people across ages. Germline assignment: CDR1 MNHEY and CDR2 SVGEGT. CDR3 length: 15 residues. The chain carries TRBV6-2 or TRBV6-3 and TRBJ2-5, with TRBD2 matching over 14 bases. The J call may not be correct, given that the DNA end is closer to TRBJ2-7. The sample consisted of blood. This sequence originates from a woman in her sixties in good health. The CDR3 nucleotides are TGTGCCAGCAGGCCCGGGACTAGCGGGAGTACCGAGCAGTACTTC. Residues: CASRPGTSGSTEQYF.